This T cell receptor beta chain stems from a study of CD8 T cells in ankylosing spondylitis. General study findings and limits: Disease-associated clones were CD8+ and fairly uncommon in peripheral blood. Past research had described some motif variants in reactive arthritis synovial fluid and blood. As reported, disease-linked clones showed significant enrichment in matched ankylosing spondylitis synovial fluid. Blood of patients with ankylosing spondylitis appeared to be characterized by a TCR beta motif of about eight highly homologous variants.

Generation of TCR beta libraries employed quantitative 5'-RACE incorporating molecular barcodes. TCRdb independently ran MiXCR on the 5' RACE reads; one entry per CDR3 protein. The sample consists of 450,000 or so distinct CDR3 sequences, roughly 25% of them appearing once. This clonotype turned up a few times. The antigen is undetermined. This CDR3 contains 12 residues. Per germline, CDR1 DFQATT and CDR2 SNEGSKA (reference sequence). V lost 6 bases to trimming and J lost 6 bases, with 15 bases between them. This clonotype originated in a male donor with ankylosing spondylitis. The chain couples TRBV20-1 to TRBJ2-7; D unclear. Sequences were obtained from blood, either unsorted or a sorted T cell fraction (not recorded which). The CDR3 nucleotides are TGCAGTGCCCTGGCCGTGGGAAGCGAGCAGTACGTC. This gives the protein CSALAVGSEQYV.